The rows below give T cell receptor beta chains drawn from one sample of a study of T cells after yellow fever vaccination. TCRdb re-called the 5' RACE reads through MiXCR, storing one row per CDR3 protein. Of 450,000 to 550,000 distinct CDR3 sequences detected, around 21% appear once; the ten largest clones hold roughly 13%. Material: PBMCs, obtained 15 days after the yellow fever booster vaccination. These receptor sequences come from a man under 40 who received the YFV17D yellow fever vaccine. CDR3s include the opening cysteine and the closing phenylalanine or tryptophan. Each record gives: D gene, J gene, V gene, clone size, CDR3 protein, CDR3 DNA. The D gene is left open where the match is weak. Clone size is shown for a subset of rows, as once, few, many or a class of expanded clone.

TRBD2 TRBJ2-3 TRBV5-1 . CASSLGLAGRTDTQYF TGCGCCAGCAGCTTGGGACTAGCGGGACGCACAGATACGCAGTATTTT
. TRBJ2-3 TRBV20-1 . CSAYRRRGISTDTQYF TGCAGTGCTTACCGCCGCCGGGGGATTAGCACAGATACGCAGTATTTT
. TRBJ2-5 TRBV7-2 . CASSKNRGGETQYF TGTGCCAGCAGCAAGAACAGGGGAGGGGAGACCCAGTACTTC
. TRBJ2-3 TRBV5-5 . CASSVGFGEVTDTQYF TGTGCCAGCAGCGTGGGCTTTGGCGAAGTCACAGATACGCAGTATTTT
TRBD2 TRBJ2-3 TRBV6-2/TRBV6-3 . CASSYSSIRLATSTDTQYF TGTGCCAGCAGTTACTCGAGCATTCGACTAGCTACTAGCACAGATACGCAGTATTTT
. TRBJ2-6 TRBV30 few CAWSVPGVLTF TGTGCCTGGAGTGTACCCGGCGTCCTGACTTTC
. TRBJ1-1 TRBV7-2 . CASSLTLGGAFF TGTGCCAGCAGTCTCACCTTGGGAGGAGCTTTCTTT
. TRBJ2-2 TRBV5-5 few CASSLAAGPNTGELFF TGTGCCAGCAGCTTGGCCGCGGGGCCGAACACCGGGGAGCTGTTTTTT
. TRBJ2-7 TRBV7-2 . CASSWAPSQPREQYF TGTGCCAGCAGCTGGGCGCCCTCCCAACCCAGGGAGCAGTACTTC
TRBD2 TRBJ2-1 TRBV7-6 . CASSQLAGELYNEQFF TGTGCCAGCAGCCAATTAGCGGGAGAGCTCTACAATGAGCAGTTCTTC
TRBD2 TRBJ2-5 TRBV18 few CASSPNPRLAGVFETQYF TGTGCCAGCTCACCTAACCCCCGCCTAGCGGGAGTCTTTGAGACCCAGTACTTC
. TRBJ2-2 TRBV7-9 . CASRLGSTGELFF TGTGCCAGCCGTCTAGGGAGCACCGGGGAGCTGTTTTTT
TRBD1 TRBJ2-2 TRBV5-1 . CASSAGTGALGGELFF TGCGCCAGCAGCGCCGGGACAGGGGCCCTAGGAGGGGAGCTGTTTTTT
TRBD2 TRBJ2-3 TRBV19 . CASNSGYSTDTQYF TGTGCCAGCAATAGCGGGTATAGCACAGATACGCAGTATTTT
. TRBJ2-6 TRBV9 . CASSVEVNSGANVLTF TGTGCCAGCAGCGTAGAAGTCAACTCTGGGGCCAACGTCCTGACTTTC
TRBD1 TRBJ1-4 TRBV4-3 . CASSHDRGGSEKLFF TGCGCCAGCAGCCACGACAGGGGCGGGAGTGAAAAACTGTTTTTT
. TRBJ2-2 TRBV29-1 few CSVRGTANTGELFF TGCAGCGTGAGAGGTACCGCGAACACCGGGGAGCTGTTTTTT